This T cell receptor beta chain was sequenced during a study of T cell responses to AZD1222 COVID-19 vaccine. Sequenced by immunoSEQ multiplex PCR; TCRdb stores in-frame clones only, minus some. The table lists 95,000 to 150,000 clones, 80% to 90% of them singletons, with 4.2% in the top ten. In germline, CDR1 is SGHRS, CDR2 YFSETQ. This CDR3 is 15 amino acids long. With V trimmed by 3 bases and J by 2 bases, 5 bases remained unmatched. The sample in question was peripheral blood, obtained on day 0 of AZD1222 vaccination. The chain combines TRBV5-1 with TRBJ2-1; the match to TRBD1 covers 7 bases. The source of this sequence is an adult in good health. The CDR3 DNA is TGCGCCAGCAGCTCAACCGGGACAGCCTACAATGAGCAGTTCTTC. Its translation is CASSSTGTAYNEQFF. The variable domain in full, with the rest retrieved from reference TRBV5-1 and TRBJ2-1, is KAGVTQTPRYLIKTRGQQVTLSCSPISGHRSVSWYQQTPGQGLQFLFEYFSETQRNKGNFPGRFSGRQFSNSRSEMNVSTLELGDSALYLCASSSTGTAYNEQFFGPGTRLTVL.